One sample yielded the 21 T cell receptor beta chains listed below, sequenced in a study of T cell responses to AZD1222 COVID-19 vaccine. Profiling relied on immunoSEQ multiplex PCR, and the TCRdb table lists in-frame clones only, not all of them. The sample has 95,000 to 150,000 clones, about nine tenths seen once. Sequenced material: peripheral blood, taken on day 0 of AZD1222 vaccination. Receptors originate from an adult in good health.

The J gene is TRBJ2-2, the V gene TRBV4-3; 7 nucleotides match TRBD1. The germline CDR1 and CDR2 sequences are LGHNA and YSLEER. The trim removed 3 bases at V and 1 base at J, leaving 5 bases unmatched. CDR3 length: 16 residues. For the CDR3, the DNA is TGCGCCAGCAGCCAGCACAGGGGATTGAACACCGGGGAGCTGTTTTTT. Translation gives CASSQHRGLNTGELFF.

The V call is TRBV12-3 or TRBV12-4, the J call TRBJ2-7; TRBD2 aligns across 8 bases. V shed 4 bases and J 9 bases; nucleotides not matched to a gene: 8. CDR3 length: 13 residues. The CDR3 region is CASSSGSGNGQYF. CDR3 nucleotide sequence: TGTGCCAGCAGTTCCGGTAGCGGGAACGGGCAGTACTTC.

The chain recombines TRBV5-1 with TRBJ2-5; D remains unclear. The germline V gene encodes CDR1 SGHRS and CDR2 YFSETQ. This CDR3 has 14 residues. V was pared by 1 base and J by 1 base, with 8 bases between. The chain's CDR3 is CASSLRGGQETQYF. In DNA, the CDR3 is TGCGCCAGCAGCTTGCGAGGCGGCCAAGAGACCCAGTACTTC. The variable domain in full, with the rest retrieved from reference TRBV5-1 and TRBJ2-5, is KAGVTQTPRYLIKTRGQQVTLSCSPISGHRSVSWYQQTPGQGLQFLFEYFSETQRNKGNFPGRFSGRQFSNSRSEMNVSTLELGDSALYLCASSLRGGQETQYFGPGTRLLVL.

The chain carries TRBV9 and TRBJ2-7; D is perhaps TRBD1 (5 bases). V shed 0 bases and J shed 7 bases, with 17 bases lying between them. The CDR3 has 15 amino acids. The germline gives CDR1 SGDLS, CDR2 YYNGEE. The CDR3 DNA follows: TGTGCCAGCAGCGTAGGGGGCGGAGACCTCTCGGAGCAGTACTTC. Translation: CASSVGGGDLSEQYF.

J is TRBJ2-5 and V is TRBV28, with D possibly matching TRBD1 (5 bases). V dropped 5 bases and J dropped 2 bases, with 12 bases sitting between them. Germline V gives CDR1 MDHEN, CDR2 SYDVKM. This CDR3 region has 14 residues. CDR3 coding DNA: TGTGCCAGCAGTCTCGGACACTTACAAGAGACCCAGTACTTC. It is translated as CASSLGHLQETQYF.

The chain uses TRBV30 and TRBJ2-1; D might be TRBD2 (5 bases). V lost 4 bases to trimming and J lost 0 bases, with 13 bases between them. The length of the CDR3 is 15 residues. Germline CDR1 reads GTSNPN; CDR2 reads SVGIG (reference sequence). This chain's CDR3 is CAWNQAASSYNEQFF. In DNA form, the CDR3 reads TGTGCCTGGAACCAAGCGGCAAGCTCCTACAATGAGCAGTTCTTC.

J is TRBJ2-3 and V is TRBV6-4; TRBD2 aligns across 10 bases. CDR1 is MRHNA and CDR2 is SNTAGT in the germline V gene. V lost 6 bases to trimming and J lost 0 bases; unmatched junction nucleotides: 3. There are 15 residues in the CDR3. As DNA, the CDR3 is TGTGCCAGCAGCGAACTAGCGGGAAGCACAGATACGCAGTATTTT. It encodes CASSELAGSTDTQYF.

The rearrangement joins TRBV3-1 (or the pseudogene TRBV3-2) to TRBJ2-4; D tentatively fits TRBD1 or TRBD2 (7 bases each). Germline CDR1 and CDR2: LGHDT and YNNKEL (reference sequence). CDR3 size: 15 residues. The ends were cut back, 6 bases at V and 7 bases at J, with 19 bases in the middle. The chain's CDR3 is CASSSLTGRGNIQYF. As DNA, the CDR3 is TGTGCCAGCAGTTCCTTGACAGGGCGGGGGAACATTCAGTACTTC.

In its sample, this clone was seen once. The genes are TRBV6-5 and TRBJ2-1, with 8 nucleotides matching TRBD2. The CDR3 is 14 residues long. V lost 6 bases and J lost 4; bases outside the gene matches: 5. Per germline, CDR1 MNHEY and CDR2 SVGAGI. The CDR3 nucleotides read TGTGCCAGCAGCCAGCGGGAGTCTTACAATGAGCAGTTCTTC. The encoded protein is CASSQRESYNEQFF.

The count of this clone is one. The chain joins TRBV6-6 to TRBJ2-2, with TRBD2 matching 8 bases. With V trimmed by 5 bases and J by 1 base, 15 bases remained unmatched. The CDR3 contains 19 residues. Germline loops: CDR1 MNHNY, CDR2 SVGAGI (reference sequence). For the CDR3, the DNA is TGTGCCAGCAGTCGACGAGTTAGCGGGATCGGAGAGAACACCGGGGAGCTGTTTTTT. Its translation is CASSRRVSGIGENTGELFF.

The chain is built from TRBV4-1 and TRBJ2-1; 9 nucleotides match TRBD2. The CDR3 contains 14 residues. The V and J ends lost 5 bases and 5 bases, in that order; junction bases with no gene match: 4. Germline lookup yields CDR1 MGHRA and CDR2 YSYEKL. The DNA for the CDR3 is TGCGCCAGCAGCACCCAGCGGGGGGACAATGAGCAGTTCTTC. This codes for CASSTQRGDNEQFF.

The chain carries TRBV5-8 and TRBJ2-3; TRBD2 matches at 7 bases. The V segment lost 1 base and the J segment 4 bases; nucleotides outside the gene matches: 6. The germline V gene encodes CDR1 SGHTS and CDR2 YDEGEE. The CDR3 covers 15 residues. CDR3 bases: TGTGCCAGCAGCTTGCGGCGCGGGAGTGCAGATACGCAGTATTTT. It is translated as CASSLRRGSADTQYF.

This clone was detected only once. CDR3 protein: CASSFLAGVGEQYF. The CDR3 DNA sequence: TGTGCCAGCAGTTTTCTAGCGGGAGTTGGCGAGCAGTACTTC. V usage is TRBV6-2 or TRBV6-3 and J usage is TRBJ2-7, with 10 bases fitting TRBD2. V was pared by 4 bases and J by 6 bases, with 6 bases of the junction left unmatched. Germline V CDR1 and CDR2: MNHEY, SVGEGT. CDR3 length equals 14 residues.

The V gene is TRBV6-1, the J gene TRBJ1-4; possible D gene TRBD1, 5 bases. This CDR3 comprises 15 residues. Germline V gives CDR1 MNHNS, CDR2 SASEGT. V shed 2 bases and J shed 7 bases, with 14 bases lying between them. DNA for the CDR3: TGTGCCAGCAGTGAATTCACAGGTTTACCTGAAAAACTGTTTTTT. It encodes CASSEFTGLPEKLFF.

In its sample, this clone was seen a few times. The chain links TRBV11-2 to TRBJ2-3; 12 nucleotides align to TRBD2. Germline V lookup: CDR1 SGHAT, CDR2 FQNNGV. After removal of 6 bases from V and 3 bases from J, the junction contained 7 bases not matched to a gene. This CDR3 contains 16 residues. The CDR3 reads CASRTRTSGITDTQYF. CDR3 nucleotide sequence: TGTGCCAGCAGGACACGGACTAGCGGGATTACAGATACGCAGTATTTT.

Only one count was recorded for this clone. The V gene is TRBV5-1, the J gene TRBJ2-7, with D uncertain. The V gene's germline CDR1 is SGHRS and CDR2 YFSETQ. The CDR3 is 13 amino acids. V was clipped by 4 bases and J by 1 base, with 9 bases between them. The CDR3: CASSPDGSYEQYF. The CDR3 DNA sequence: TGCGCCAGCAGCCCGGACGGATCCTACGAGCAGTACTTC.

The chain joins TRBV6-5 to TRBJ1-4; D is undetermined. Germline-derived CDR1 and CDR2 are MNHEY and SVGAGI. The CDR3 has 14 amino acids. The V and J ends lost 7 bases and 3 bases respectively, with 12 bases between them. The CDR3 nucleotides are TGTGCCAGCACTCCGACAAGGTCTAATGAAAAACTGTTTTTT. The encoded protein is CASTPTRSNEKLFF.

V usage is TRBV30 and J usage is TRBJ2-7; no clear D gene. V lost 0 bases and J 6 bases, leaving 9 bases between the germline ends. Germline CDR1 and CDR2: GTSNPN and SVGIG (reference sequence). CDR3 length: 12 residues. For the CDR3, the DNA is TGTGCCTGGAGTGTAACAAAGGGCGAGCAGTACTTC. This codes for CAWSVTKGEQYF.

The chain recombines TRBV27 with TRBJ2-7, with a possible D match to TRBD1 (6 bases). Trimming took off 5 bases at V and 6 bases at J, with 23 bases between the two ends. Germline V gene lookup returns CDR1 MNHEY and CDR2 SMNVEV (reference sequence). There are 16 residues in the CDR3. The CDR3 coding sequence is TGTGCCAGCAGTCAACCGACAGGCAAACCCTACACCGAGCAGTACTTC. Amino acids: CASSQPTGKPYTEQYF.

Only one count was recorded for this clone. The rearrangement joins TRBV7-2 to TRBJ2-1; TRBD2 aligns across 11 bases. This CDR3 is built from 15 residues. CDR1 is SGHTA, CDR2 FQGNSA, per germline. J was trimmed by 6 bases and V by 0 bases; bases with no gene match: 1. The CDR3 sequence: CASSLASGRANEQFF. The CDR3 DNA reads TGTGCCAGCAGCTTAGCTAGCGGGAGGGCCAATGAGCAGTTCTTC.

The chain combines TRBV18 with TRBJ1-1; a possible D gene is TRBD1 (5 bases). The germline V and J ends were trimmed by 2 bases and 3 bases, with 13 bases remaining between them. CDR3 size: 15 residues. Germline CDR1 and CDR2: KGHSH and LQKENI. CDR3 protein: CASSPYTGVDTEAFF. The CDR3 coding sequence is TGTGCCAGCTCACCATATACGGGGGTAGACACTGAAGCTTTCTTT.